The clone carrying this T cell receptor (beta chain) was seen only a few times. What it binds is unknown. This sample was included in a study of T-cell reconstitution after alpha-beta-depleted transplantation in children. Notes on the study in general: T-cell counts and diversity were attributed mostly to newly produced T cells one year after transplant.

It was with unique molecular identifiers that the TCRbeta library was prepared. From the PCR reads, TCRdb called clonotypes with MiXCR, one entry per CDR3 protein. The table includes some 300,000 distinct CDR3 sequences, around a tenth detected once. Germline V gives CDR1 MGHRA, CDR2 YSYEKL. The junction had 15 bases not matched to a gene; V was cut back by 0 bases and J by 5 bases. The length of the CDR3 is 18 residues. This clonotype was sampled from a boy under two years old with acute myeloid leukemia, due to receive a stem cell transplant. The genes are TRBV4-1 and TRBJ2-7, with 8 nucleotides matching TRBD2. The material was PBMCs, obtained before TCRalphabeta/CD19-depleted stem cell transplant. CDR3 in DNA: TGCGCCAGCAGCCAAGAAGCGGGAGAATATTCTGGGGTACACGAGCAGTACTTC. The encoded protein is CASSQEAGEYSGVHEQYF.